Below, 22 T cell receptor beta chains from the same sample are listed, as sequenced in a study of T cell clonality in common variable immunodeficiency. Produced via immunoSEQ multiplex PCR; TCRdb's table is partial and in-frame only. Altogether around 21,000 clones were found in the sample, and no singletons occur. These TCRs' antigens remain unknown. Study findings and constraints: In common variable immunodeficiency, TCR beta chains reportedly carried fewer deletions and N-nucleotide insertions.

The source material was peripheral blood mononuclear cells. The receptor source for this set is a human donor with common variable immunodeficiency.

This clone was seen a handful of times. The read ends 3 residues shy of where the CDR3 ends; the end is completed using the germline J gene. This chain joins TRBV19 and TRBJ1-2; no clear D. The CDR3 is 12 amino acids. The germline gives CDR1 LNHDA, CDR2 SQIVND (reference sequence). Deletions cut 7 bases from V and 2 bases from J, with 8 bases between. This CDR3 reads CASIGQNYGYTF. The CDR3 bases that were read are TGTGCCAGTATTGGTCAGAACTATGGC.

This clone was found a few times. The observed sequence ends 3 residues before the CDR3 terminus, with the missing tail filled in from the germline J gene. The V and J genes are TRBV7-9 and TRBJ1-1; the match to TRBD1 covers 7 bases. V was pared by 3 bases and J by 0 bases, with 4 bases of the junction left unmatched. Germline V gives CDR1 SEHNR, CDR2 FQNEAQ (reference sequence). There are 15 residues in the CDR3. Partial CDR3 DNA: TGTGCCAGCAGCTTGGGCAGGGGGATGAACACTGAA. Translated: CASSLGRGMNTE. The whole CDR3 protein is CASSLGRGMNTEAFF.

Comments on this clone: The observed sequence ends 3 residues before the CDR3 terminus, with the missing tail filled in from the germline J gene. The chain carries TRBV19 and TRBJ1-1, with 11 nucleotides matching TRBD1. Germline V gene sequence: CDR1 LNHDA, CDR2 SQIVND (reference sequence). This CDR3 contains 13 residues. The sequenced part of the CDR3 DNA is TGTGCCAGTAGTACCGGGACAGGGGGAAAT. Amino acids: CASSTGTGGN. The CDR3 in its entirety is CASSTGTGGNAFF.

This clone turned up a few times. CDR3 residues: CASHRGQGTQNGELFF. The DNA read from the CDR3 is TGTGCCAGCCACCGGGGACAGGGTACGCAGAACGGGGAG. The chain has TRBV19 and TRBJ2-2; 9 bases are a match to TRBD1. The CDR3 goes on 3 residues after the read ends, and that part is filled in from the germline J gene. The CDR3 is made up of 16 amino acids. J was trimmed by 7 bases and V by 9 bases; bases with no gene match: 15. Per germline, CDR1 LNHDA and CDR2 SQIVND (reference sequence).

CDR3: CASSSGTSYNEQFF. CDR3 bases read: TGTGCCAGCAGTTCCGGGACATCCTACAATGAG. The rearrangement uses TRBV6-2 or TRBV6-3 and TRBJ2-1; TRBD1 might be the D (6 bases). Coverage ceases 3 residues before the CDR3 finishes, and the germline J gene fills in the end. The CDR3 extends over 14 amino acids. V was pared by 4 bases and J by 1 base, with 8 bases between. The germline V gene has CDR1 MNHEY and CDR2 SVGEGT.

Concerning this clone itself: The read terminates 3 residues ahead of where the CDR3 ends, so the germline J gene completes it. J is TRBJ2-7 and V is TRBV7-2; possibly TRBD1 or TRBD2 for D (6 bases each). CDR1 and CDR2 (germline): SGHTA, FQGNSA. Trimming left V 5 bases short and J 2 bases short, with 16 bases between. This CDR3 is built from 15 residues. Incomplete CDR3 DNA: TGTGCCAGCAGCAGTGGAGGGACAATCGCCTACGAG. It is translated as CASSSGGTIAYE. The whole CDR3 is CASSSGGTIAYEQYF.

As concerns this clone: The CDR3 end falls 3 residues outside the read, so it is completed with the germline J gene. The chain carries TRBV7-2 and TRBJ2-5, with D perhaps matching TRBD1 (5 bases). From germline, CDR1 is SGHTA and CDR2 FQGNSA. The CDR3 sequence is 13 residues long. Trimming cost V 3 bases and J 7 bases, with 12 bases left between them. CDR3 residues: CASSFSQGGTQYF. CDR3 bases read: TGTGCCAGCAGCTTTTCGCAGGGTGGGACC.

This clone turned up a few times. The read comes to an end 3 residues before the CDR3 does, leaving the germline J gene to fill in the end. This chain joins TRBV18 and TRBJ1-5, with 9 bases fitting TRBD1. V lost 5 bases and J lost 5; bases outside the gene matches: 4. Germline V gene sequence: CDR1 KGHSH, CDR2 LQKENI. The CDR3 has 14 residues. The CDR3 spells CASSSQGADQPQHF. The part of the CDR3 DNA that was read is TGTGCCAGCTCATCACAGGGGGCTGATCAGCCC.

A word on this clone: The CDR3 end falls 3 residues outside the read, so it is completed with the germline J gene. This chain uses TRBV7-2 with TRBJ1-5; 8 bases match TRBD1. The CDR3 loop spans 15 amino acids. Losses at the gene ends were 3 bases for V and 5 bases for J; bases not matched to a gene: 6. Per germline, CDR1 SGHTA and CDR2 FQGNSA. The sequenced CDR3 bases are TGTGCCAGCAGCTTGATCGGGACAGGAGATCAGCCC. Translated: CASSLIGTGDQP. Given in full, the CDR3 is CASSLIGTGDQPQHF.

There are a few counts of this clone. The CDR3 end falls 3 residues outside the read, so it is completed with the germline J gene. The chain recombines TRBV5-1 with TRBJ2-5, with D possibly TRBD1 on 9 matching bases. Germline V lookup: CDR1 SGHRS, CDR2 YFSETQ. This CDR3 is 15 amino acids long. V lost 4 bases and J lost 5, with 18 bases in between. This CDR3 reads CASSNTGGGRETQYF. The sequenced CDR3 bases are TGCGCCAGCAGCAATACAGGGGGCGGGAGGGAGACC.

The table lists this clone with a few counts. With the read ending 3 residues before the CDR3 end, the germline J gene is used to fill in that end. The chain is built from TRBV7-9 and TRBJ1-6, with 9 bases lining up with TRBD1. CDR3 length: 13 amino acids. CDR1 and CDR2 from the germline V gene are SEHNR and FQNEAQ (reference sequence). The trim removed 10 bases at V and 7 bases at J, leaving 5 bases unmatched. The CDR3 loop is CATTGGANSPLHF. The CDR3 DNA, read in part, is TGTGCCACCACAGGGGGCGCGAATTCACCC.

A word on this clone: The DNA ends 3 residues before the CDR3 does, and the rest of the CDR3 is filled in from the germline J gene. This sequence joins TRBV7-9 and TRBJ2-1; D perhaps matches TRBD2 (5 bases). The CDR3 sequence is 14 residues long. CDR1 is SEHNR and CDR2 is FQNEAQ in the germline V gene (reference sequence). Trimming pared 8 bases from V and 6 bases from J, leaving 17 bases between. The DNA read from the CDR3 is TGTGCCAGCTCCCCCGTCGGACTCACCAATGAG. This sequence encodes CASSPVGLTNE. The whole CDR3 region reads CASSPVGLTNEQFF. The full variable domain, rest sourced from reference TRBV7-9 and TRBJ2-1, is DTGVSQNPRHKITKRGQNVTFRCDPISEHNRLYWYRQTLGQGPEFLTYFQNEAQLEKSRLLSDRFSAERPKGSFSTLEIQRTEQGDSAMYLCASSPVGLTNEQFFGPGTRLTVL.

As to this clone: From the germline J gene comes the end of the CDR3, since the read stops 3 residues before it. The chain employs TRBV7-2 and TRBJ2-1; D might be TRBD1 (6 bases). V dropped 1 base and J dropped 4 bases, with 11 bases sitting between them. CDR1 and CDR2 (germline): SGHTA, FQGNSA. This CDR3 spans 15 amino acids. The CDR3 DNA, read in part, is TGTGCCAGCAGCTTAGTAAAGGGGGTTTACAATGAG. It codes for CASSLVKGVYNE. The entire CDR3 reads CASSLVKGVYNEQFF.

This clone was counted between two and nine times. With the read ending 3 residues before the CDR3 end, the germline J gene is used to fill in that end. The chain combines TRBV5-1 with TRBJ1-2; maybe TRBD1 (6 bases). V lost 0 bases and J lost 3, with 9 bases in between. This CDR3 has 14 residues. Per germline, CDR1 SGHRS and CDR2 YFSETQ. CDR3 region: CASSLGPGDYGYTF. The sequenced part of the CDR3 DNA is TGCGCCAGCAGCTTGGGGCCAGGGGACTATGGC.

As regards this clone: The CDR3 extends 3 residues past the end of the read, so its final part is completed from the germline J gene. The V call is TRBV7-2, the J call TRBJ2-7; D uncertain. Germline CDR1 SGHTA, CDR2 FQGNSA. The CDR3 sequence is 13 residues long. Trimming left V 0 bases short and J 6 bases short, with 9 bases between. The sequenced part of the CDR3 DNA is TGTGCCAGCAGCTTAGCCGAAGCAATCGAG. This gives the protein CASSLAEAIE. The CDR3 in its entirety is CASSLAEAIEQYF.

Points on this clone: The sequenced fragment ends 3 residues before the CDR3 boundary, so the rest is inferred from the germline J gene. V usage is TRBV5-1 and J usage is TRBJ2-5; D call uncertain. This CDR3 has 15 amino acids. Trimming cost V 4 bases and J 0 bases, with 13 bases left between them. The germline CDR1 and CDR2 sequences are SGHRS and YFSETQ. CDR3: CASSGTTGHQETQYF. The DNA read from the CDR3 is TGCGCCAGCAGCGGAACTACCGGTCACCAAGAGACC.

With regard to this clone: The read terminates 3 residues before the CDR3 end, so the remaining end is supplied by the germline J gene. This chain links TRBV18 with TRBJ2-1; perhaps TRBD2 as D (6 bases). In germline, CDR1 is KGHSH, CDR2 LQKENI. This CDR3 is 16 amino acids long. V dropped 3 bases and J dropped 5 bases, with 17 bases sitting between them. CDR3 amino acids: CASSPILATSNNEQFF. The sequenced CDR3 bases are TGTGCCAGCTCACCGATACTAGCTACCTCGAACAATGAG.

In the case of this clone: The CDR3 end lies 3 residues beyond the end of the read and is filled in from the germline J gene. The V call is TRBV30, the J call TRBJ2-7; unclear D gene. This CDR3 is 11 amino acids long. With 8 bases removed from V and 1 base from J, the gap between germline ends came to 9 bases. The V gene's germline CDR1 is GTSNPN and CDR2 SVGIG (reference sequence). The CDR3 reads CATTVSYEQYF. The covered CDR3 bases are TGTGCCACCACAGTGTCCTACGAG.

This clone has just a few counts. Sequencing ends 3 residues short of the CDR3 end; the germline J gene provides the rest. This chain links TRBV19 with TRBJ2-1, with D tentatively TRBD1 (5 bases). V was clipped by 5 bases and J by 8 bases, with 13 bases between them. Germline CDR1 LNHDA, CDR2 SQIVND (reference sequence). The CDR3 spans 13 residues. The CDR3 sequence: CASSPRDLHEQFF. CDR3 DNA, as far as it was read: TGTGCCAGTAGTCCCAGGGATTTGCATGAG.

On this clone itself: The sequence runs out 3 residues before the end of the CDR3; the remainder is reconstructed from the germline J gene. The V and J genes are TRBV7-2 and TRBJ2-7; a possible D gene is TRBD1 (5 bases). The CDR3 runs 15 residues. The V end was cut by 7 bases, the J end by 2 bases, with 18 bases between. The germline V gene has CDR1 SGHTA and CDR2 FQGNSA. CDR3 sequence: CASTLSGAQTYEQYF. The sequenced part of the CDR3 DNA is TGTGCCAGCACCTTGAGTGGGGCTCAAACCTACGAG.

This clone has more than one count but fewer than ten. Read sequence stops 3 residues before the CDR3 end, and the germline J gene provides the missing end. V usage is TRBV19 and J usage is TRBJ2-2; 11 bases align to TRBD2. Trimming took 6 bases from V and 8 from J; bases not matched to a gene: 8. This CDR3 region has 15 residues. CDR1 and CDR2 from the germline V gene are LNHDA and SQIVND (reference sequence). Here the CDR3 reads CASRGSGGADGELFF. The sequenced part of the CDR3 DNA is TGTGCCAGTAGGGGTAGCGGGGGGGCCGATGGGGAG.

Regarding this clone: The read ends 3 residues shy of where the CDR3 ends; the end is completed using the germline J gene. The rearrangement joins TRBV19 to TRBJ1-5, with 9 bases fitting TRBD1. V shed 3 bases and J 4 bases; nucleotides not matched to a gene: 10. The germline CDR1 and CDR2 sequences are LNHDA and SQIVND (reference sequence). This CDR3 has 17 amino acids. The sequenced CDR3 bases are TGTGCCAGTAGTATGGGTACAGGGGGCGTGTTGAATCAGCCC. Translation gives CASSMGTGGVLNQP. The whole CDR3 is CASSMGTGGVLNQPQHF.